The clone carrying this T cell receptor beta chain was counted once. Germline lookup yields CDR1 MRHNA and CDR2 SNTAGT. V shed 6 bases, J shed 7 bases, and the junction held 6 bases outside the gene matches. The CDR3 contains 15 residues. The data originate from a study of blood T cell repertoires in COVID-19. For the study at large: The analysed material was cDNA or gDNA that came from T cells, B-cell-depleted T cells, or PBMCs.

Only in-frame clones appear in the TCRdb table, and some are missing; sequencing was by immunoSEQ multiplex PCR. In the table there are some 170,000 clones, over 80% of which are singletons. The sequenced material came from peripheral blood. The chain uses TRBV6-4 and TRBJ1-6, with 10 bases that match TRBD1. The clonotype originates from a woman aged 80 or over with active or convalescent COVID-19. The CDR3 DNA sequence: TGTGCCAGCAGCGCGACGACAGGGGGCAATTCACCCCTCCACTTT. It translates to CASSATTGGNSPLHF.